This is a list of T cell receptor beta chains from one sample in a study of low-dose radiotherapy and immunotherapy resistance in tumors. One entry per CDR3 protein, called by TCRdb with MiXCR from the reads. The sample shows 65,000 to 90,000 distinct CDR3 sequences, approximately 20% of them seen only once. Specimen: PBMCs, collected before treatment. The receptor set was obtained from a male donor with prostate cancer. CDR3s include the opening cysteine and the closing phenylalanine or tryptophan. A D gene is named only where the DNA matches it firmly. A clone size is listed for some rows: how often the clone was seen (once, few, many), or a class if it is expanded.

TRBV7-9	.	many	TRBJ1-5	TGTGCCAGCAGCTTATCCCTTGGGGATAGGGGCATCTCTAGCAATCAGCCCCAGCATTTT	CASSLSLGDRGISSNQPQHF
TRBV6-2/TRBV6-3	.	.	TRBJ2-4	TGTGCCAGCAGCACCGTGGGGGGTACCCAAAACATTCAGTACTTC	CASSTVGGTQNIQYF
TRBV4-2	.	.	TRBJ2-7	TGTGCCAACAGCCAAGGTACAGGGCGGGTTTACTACAATGAGCAGTACTTC	CANSQGTGRVYYNEQYF
TRBV6-1	TRBD1	many	TRBJ2-2	TGTGCCAGCAGTGAAACAGGGGTAGTTACCGGGGAGCTGTTTTTT	CASSETGVVTGELFF
TRBV16	.	many	TRBJ1-2	TGTGCCAGCAGCCAATCACAAATGGGCAGGAACTATGGCTACACCTTC	CASSQSQMGRNYGYTF
TRBV5-1	TRBD1	many	TRBJ2-1	TGCGCCAGCAGCTTGGCCGGACAGGGGATAGGCAATGAGCAGTTCTTC	CASSLAGQGIGNEQFF
TRBV5-8	.	few	TRBJ2-7	TGTGCCAGCAGCTTGGGGGTCTCCTACGAGCAGTACTTC	CASSLGVSYEQYF
TRBV11-2	TRBD2	.	TRBJ2-7	TGTGCCAGCAGCTTTGGGGCTAGCGGGGGGGCCGGATCCTACGAGCAGTACTTC	CASSFGASGGAGSYEQYF
TRBV6-2/TRBV6-3	.	many	TRBJ2-1	TGTGCCAGCAGTTACGCCCGGGCTCCTGGGGGCAATGAGCAGTTCTTC	CASSYARAPGGNEQFF
TRBV13	TRBD2	many	TRBJ2-7	TGTGCCAGCAGCTCTAGGACTAGAACTTCCTACGAGCAGTACTTC	CASSSRTRTSYEQYF
TRBV6-2/TRBV6-3	TRBD1	many	TRBJ2-7	TGTGCCAGCAGTTCCGGGACAGGGGTCTACGAGCAGTACTTC	CASSSGTGVYEQYF
TRBV6-5	TRBD2	many	TRBJ2-1	TGTGCCAGCAGTTACTCGAGGTGGCGGGAGGGGGGGCTCTACAATGAGCAGTTCTTC	CASSYSRWREGGLYNEQFF
TRBV5-8	TRBD1	many	TRBJ2-5	TGTGCCAGCAGCGATGGTTCAGGGGGCTTCCAAGAGACCCAGTACTTC	CASSDGSGGFQETQYF
TRBV3-1	TRBD2	few	TRBJ2-7	TGTGCCAGCAGCTATCGGAGCGGGAGGGCCGAAGAGCAGTACTTC	CASSYRSGRAEEQYF
TRBV6-1	TRBD1	.	TRBJ2-3	TGTGCCAGCAGTGTGGACAGGGGGCGTACAGATACGCAGTATTTT	CASSVDRGRTDTQYF
TRBV19	.	many	TRBJ1-5	TGTGCCAGTTCGAATGTAGCCAGGGGTGGAAATCAGCCCCAGCATTTT	CASSNVARGGNQPQHF
TRBV3-1	.	many	TRBJ1-3	TGTGCCAGCAGCCAAGCTACCCCAGGAAACACCATATATTTT	CASSQATPGNTIYF
TRBV5-6	.	many	TRBJ2-4	TGTGCCAGCAGCTTGGTAACAGATCTGACGCTGGGATTAGCCAAAAACATTCAGTACTTC	CASSLVTDLTLGLAKNIQYF
TRBV6-8	TRBD1	many	TRBJ2-7	TGTGCCAGCAGTAGACAGGGGGCAGGGGAGCAGTACTTC	CASSRQGAGEQYF
TRBV2	.	many	TRBJ1-5	TGTGCCAGCAGTGGAGTTGGGACAACTAGCAATCAGCCCCAGCATTTT	CASSGVGTTSNQPQHF
TRBV29-1	TRBD2	few	TRBJ2-1	TGCAGCGTATCCGAGAGGCGGGAGGCACGCAGGGAGCAGTTCTTC	CSVSERREARREQFF
TRBV28	.	many	TRBJ2-3	TGTGCCAGCAGTTTTACCCGGAGCAGGGGAACAGATACGCAGTATTTT	CASSFTRSRGTDTQYF
TRBV2	.	.	TRBJ2-3	TGTGCCAGCAGACAGGAGGCAGATACGCAGTATTTT	CASRQEADTQYF
TRBV11-2	.	many	TRBJ1-1	TGTGCCAGCAGCTCGCGCGGGACACTGAACACTGAAGCTTTCTTT	CASSSRGTLNTEAFF
TRBV29-1	TRBD2	many	TRBJ2-7	TGCAGCGTTGCGCACGGGACTAGCGGGGGCCTCTCCTACGAGCAGTACTTC	CSVAHGTSGGLSYEQYF
TRBV5-6	TRBD2	.	TRBJ2-7	TGTGCCAGCAGCTTGACTAGCGGGGGGACCTACGAGCAGTACTTC	CASSLTSGGTYEQYF
TRBV6-1	.	many	TRBJ2-4	TGTGCCAGCAGGCTATCAATGGGGAACATTCAGTACTTC	CASRLSMGNIQYF
TRBV11-2	.	many	TRBJ2-3	TGTGCCAGCAGCTTAGACGGATCTCCCAGTTTTTACACAGATACGCAGTATTTT	CASSLDGSPSFYTDTQYF
TRBV30	.	many	TRBJ2-3	TGTGCCTGGGGCTCCGGGACTCGAAGCACAGATACGCAGTATTTT	CAWGSGTRSTDTQYF
TRBV20-1	TRBD2	many	TRBJ2-1	TGCAGTGCTAGCGTGACTAGCGGGAGTTACGATGAGCAGTTCTTC	CSASVTSGSYDEQFF
TRBV3-1	TRBD2	.	TRBJ2-7	TGTGCCAGCAGCCACCACTTTGCGGGGGGTTACGAGCAGTACTTC	CASSHHFAGGYEQYF
TRBV6-2/TRBV6-3	.	many	TRBJ2-5	TGTGCCAGCGGCGGCGGTGAGACCCAGTACTTC	CASGGGETQYF
TRBV12-3/TRBV12-4	.	many	TRBJ1-5	TGTGCCAGCAGTTTCCACGGGGGCAATCAGCCCCAGCATTTT	CASSFHGGNQPQHF
TRBV11-2	.	many	TRBJ2-5	TGTGCCAGCAGTCAAGGGAGGGAGACCCAGTACTTC	CASSQGRETQYF
TRBV5-6	.	many	TRBJ1-4	TGTGCCAGCAGCCCAGCGGGGGGGAGTCAAGAAAAACTGTTTTTT	CASSPAGGSQEKLFF
TRBV5-8	.	many	TRBJ2-7	TGTGCCAGCTTTTTTGCAGGGCAGGGTCGCGGTTCGCAGTACTTC	CASFFAGQGRGSQYF
TRBV29-1	TRBD1	many	TRBJ1-5	TGCAGCGTCACCCTGACAGGGATCGGGCAGCCCCAGCATTTT	CSVTLTGIGQPQHF
TRBV28	TRBD1	many	TRBJ2-7	TGTGCCAGCAGTTTTTGGACAGGGGGCTACGAGCAGTACTTC	CASSFWTGGYEQYF
TRBV27	TRBD2	many	TRBJ2-7	TGTGCCAGCAGAGATAGCGGGGGGGCCACCGAGCAGTACTTC	CASRDSGGATEQYF
TRBV28	.	few	TRBJ2-1	TGTGCCAGCAGTCCGCTCGGCCAGCGAAAAGACAATGAGCAGTTCTTC	CASSPLGQRKDNEQFF
TRBV12-3/TRBV12-4	.	many	TRBJ1-2	TGTGCCAGTACCACGGGGGGGTTTGGTGGCTACACCTTC	CASTTGGFGGYTF
TRBV19	.	many	TRBJ2-3	TGTGCCAGTAGTATTACGGCAGATTCTTCCACAGATACGCAGTATTTT	CASSITADSSTDTQYF
TRBV7-6	TRBD1	many	TRBJ1-6	TGTGCCAGCAGCTCGAAACCCGGGACAGATAATTCACCCCTCCACTTT	CASSSKPGTDNSPLHF
TRBV7-8	TRBD2	many	TRBJ2-1	TGTGCCAGCAGCCTTAGCGGGAGGTTGAATGAGCAGTTCTTC	CASSLSGRLNEQFF
TRBV12-3/TRBV12-4	.	many	TRBJ2-6	TGTGCCAGCAGTTTAGAGGGTGGGAGGCCCGGGGCCAACGTCCTGACTTTC	CASSLEGGRPGANVLTF
TRBV20-1	TRBD1	many	TRBJ1-2	TGCAGTGCTAGAGGCGCAACAGGGGGCTATGGCTACACCTTC	CSARGATGGYGYTF
TRBV5-6	.	many	TRBJ1-1	TGTGCCAGCAGCGCTTCCGGGACAATCAACACTGAAGCTTTCTTT	CASSASGTINTEAFF
TRBV6-2/TRBV6-3	.	many	TRBJ2-1	TGTGCCAGCTGCGGGGCCTACAATGAGCAGTTCTTC	CASCGAYNEQFF